These T cell receptor beta chains were read from a single sample in a study of cytomegalovirus exposure and HLA in healthy donors. Assay used: immunoSEQ multiplex PCR; TCRdb lists only in-frame clones, some missing. The sample is made up of under 70,000 clones, and the top ten hold more than 2% of it. Source material: PBMCs. These receptors all come from a woman between 18 and 30 years old in good health and CMV-seronegative. Each CDR3 is given with its conserved first and last residue. D genes are given only for firm matches.

v_gene	j_gene	d_gene	CDR3nt	CDR3aa
TRBV6-1	TRBJ2-2	TRBD1	TGTGCCAGCAGTGAAGGGGACAGGGACACCGGGGAGCTGTTTTTT	CASSEGDRDTGELFF
TRBV9	TRBJ2-6	TRBD1	TGTGCCAGCAGCGTAGCTCTGACAGGGGCTGGGGCCAACGTCCTGACTTTC	CASSVALTGAGANVLTF
TRBV19	TRBJ1-1	-	TGTGCCAGTAGTATCATCCCGGGGAACACTGAAGCTTTCTTT	CASSIIPGNTEAFF
TRBV7-2	TRBJ2-7	-	TGTGCCAGCAGCTTAGTGAAGCTAGCTGGGGAGCAGTACTTC	CASSLVKLAGEQYF
TRBV19	TRBJ1-6	TRBD1	TGTGCCAGCAGGGGGTCGAGGGCCTCCTATAATTCACCCCTCCACTTT	CASRGSRASYNSPLHF
TRBV7-9	TRBJ1-6	-	TGTGCCAGCAGCCTCCTGGGCGGGGGTGGCAATTCACCCCTCCACTTT	CASSLLGGGGNSPLHF
TRBV20-1	TRBJ1-1	TRBD1	TGCAGTGCTACCAGGGGGACTGAAGCTTTCTTT	CSATRGTEAFF
TRBV28	TRBJ2-7	-	TGTGCCAGCAGTTCGGAGGGAGCTAACTACTACGAGCAGTACTTC	CASSSEGANYYEQYF
TRBV27	TRBJ1-2	-	TGTGCCAGCAGTTCCTACAGTTACTATGGCTACACCTTC	CASSSYSYYGYTF
TRBV6-6	TRBJ2-3	-	TGTGCCAGTACCCTTGCGGCTCTTCCTACAGATACGCAGTATTTT	CASTLAALPTDTQYF
TRBV11-3	TRBJ2-7	-	TGTGCCAGCAGCCCCGGACAAAATCCCCTCTACGAGCAGTACTTC	CASSPGQNPLYEQYF
TRBV4-2	TRBJ2-2	-	TGTGCCAGCAGCCAAGAATCCCCCGGGCAGGGGATTACCGGGGAGCTGTTTTTT	CASSQESPGQGITGELFF
TRBV14	TRBJ2-1	-	TGTGCCAGCAGCCAAATCGGCGGAGGGGCCTACAATGAGCAGTTCTTC	CASSQIGGGAYNEQFF
TRBV6-1	TRBJ1-5	-	TGTGCCAGCAGTGAAGTCTGGGGGGGGAATCAGCCCCAGCATTTT	CASSEVWGGNQPQHF
TRBV28	TRBJ1-2	-	TGTGCCAGCAGTGCCGAGGATGATGGCTACACCTTC	CASSAEDDGYTF
TRBV4-1	TRBJ2-2	TRBD2	TGCGCCAGCACCCCCCGGACTAGCGGACTTACCGGGGAGCTGTTTTTT	CASTPRTSGLTGELFF
TRBV28	TRBJ2-1	TRBD2	TGTGCCAGCAGTCCTAGCGGGAGGGCGGGCGATGAGCAGTTCTTC	CASSPSGRAGDEQFF
TRBV14	TRBJ1-1	TRBD1	TGTGCCAGCAGCCGATTTTCTGGACAGGGCACTGAAGCTTTCTTT	CASSRFSGQGTEAFF
TRBV2	TRBJ1-1	-	TGTGCCAGCAGGGTATACGACAGTGAAGCTTTCTTT	CASRVYDSEAFF
TRBV7-2	TRBJ2-7	TRBD2	TGTGCCAGCAGCCCCACAAGGGGACTAGCGGTGAAGTACGAGCAGTACTTC	CASSPTRGLAVKYEQYF
TRBV5-6	TRBJ1-1	TRBD1	TGTGCCAGCAGCTGGGACAGGGAGTCGGCTTTCTTT	CASSWDRESAFF
TRBV19	TRBJ1-2	TRBD1	TGTGCCAGTAGTGTTTCGACAGGGGTAGGAGGCTACACCTTC	CASSVSTGVGGYTF
TRBV5-6	TRBJ2-7	-	TGTGCCAGCAGCTCAATGATGGGCCACGAGCAGTACTTC	CASSSMMGHEQYF
TRBV28	TRBJ2-7	TRBD1	TGTGCCAGCAGAACCTTGACAGGGCACTACGAGCAGTACTTC	CASRTLTGHYEQYF
TRBV5-4	TRBJ1-1	-	TGTGCCAGCAGCTGGCCAGGGAACACTGAAGCTTTCTTT	CASSWPGNTEAFF
TRBV18	TRBJ2-1	TRBD2	TGTGCCAGCTCACCACTAGCGGGGTCCTACAATGAGCAGTTCTTC	CASSPLAGSYNEQFF
TRBV4-2	TRBJ2-1	TRBD2	TGTGCCAGCAGCCAAGCCCTAGCGGGGGGGAGCAATGAGCAGTTCTTC	CASSQALAGGSNEQFF
TRBV5-1	TRBJ1-2	-	TGCGCCAGCAGCGAGTCGAGAGTATCTGGCTACACCTTC	CASSESRVSGYTF
TRBV28	TRBJ1-1	TRBD1	TGTGCCAGCAGTTTTGTGGCAGGGGGTTGGACTGAAGCTTTCTTT	CASSFVAGGWTEAFF
TRBV9	TRBJ2-2	-	TGTGCCAGCAGCGTCCTTCTGGGCCCGCCCGGGGAGCTGTTTTTT	CASSVLLGPPGELFF
TRBV6-5	TRBJ1-1	-	TGTGCCAGCAGTTACTCATATAACACTGAAGCTTTCTTT	CASSYSYNTEAFF
TRBV10-3	TRBJ2-3	-	TGTGCCATCAGTGACGGGACTAGCACAGATACGCAGTATTTT	CAISDGTSTDTQYF
TRBV6-1	TRBJ2-2	TRBD2	TGTGCCAGCTATCAGCTAGCGGGAGGCTTGGGGGAGCTGTTTTTT	CASYQLAGGLGELFF